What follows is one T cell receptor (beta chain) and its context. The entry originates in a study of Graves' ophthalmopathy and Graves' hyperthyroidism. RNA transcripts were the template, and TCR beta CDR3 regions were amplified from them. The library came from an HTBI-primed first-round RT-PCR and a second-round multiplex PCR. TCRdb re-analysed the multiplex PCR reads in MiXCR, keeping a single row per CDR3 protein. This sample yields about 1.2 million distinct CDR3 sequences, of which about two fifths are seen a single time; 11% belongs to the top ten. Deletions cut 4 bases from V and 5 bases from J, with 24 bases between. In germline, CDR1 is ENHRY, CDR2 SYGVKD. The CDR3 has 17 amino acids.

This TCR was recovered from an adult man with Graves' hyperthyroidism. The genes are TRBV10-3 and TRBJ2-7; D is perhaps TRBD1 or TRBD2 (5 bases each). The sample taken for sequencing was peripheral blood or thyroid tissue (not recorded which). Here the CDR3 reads CAISGAGSGPGGHEQYF. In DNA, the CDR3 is TGTGCCATCAGTGGGGCAGGGTCGGGACCCGGCGGGCACGAGCAGTACTTC.